The 20 T cell receptor beta chains in this list originate from one sample, sequenced in a study of T cells in Graves' hyperthyroidism and ophthalmopathy. RNA transcripts were the template for amplifying TCR beta CDR3 regions. The study used the HTBI primer set for a first-round RT-PCR of the TCR CDR3. TCRdb analysed the multiplex PCR reads with MiXCR anew, one entry per CDR3 protein. The sample carries fewer than 600,000 distinct CDR3 sequences, around 15% recorded once. The sample consisted of blood. The receptor source for this set is a woman aged 18-35 years with Graves' hyperthyroidism.

Many counts were recorded for this clonotype. The chain has TRBV12-3 or TRBV12-4 and TRBJ1-2; D uncertain. The CDR3 covers 14 residues. Deletions cut 1 base from V and 4 bases from J, with 10 bases between. The CDR3 is CASSLEGFSYGYTF. The DNA for the CDR3 is TGTGCCAGCAGTTTAGAGGGATTCAGCTATGGCTACACCTTC.

This clonotype was detected ten times or more. The chain recombines TRBV15 with TRBJ2-5; D not certain. The CDR3 is made up of 12 amino acids. Trimming shortened V by 4 bases and J by 5 bases, and 8 bases separated the two germline ends. Germline V lookup: CDR1 LNHNV, CDR2 YYDKDF (reference sequence). This chain's CDR3 is CATSNPRETQYF. CDR3 in DNA: TGTGCCACCAGCAACCCCCGGGAGACCCAGTACTTC.

The genes are TRBV2 and TRBJ2-7, with D hard to call. V lost 6 bases and J lost 0, with 18 bases in between. Germline loops: CDR1 SNHLY, CDR2 FYNNEI. The CDR3 length is 16 residues. CDR3: CASRENPLSSSYEQYF. CDR3 coding DNA: TGTGCCAGCAGGGAGAACCCTCTTTCAAGCTCCTACGAGCAGTACTTC.

This clonotype was detected many times. One junction end disagrees with the germline gene, perhaps due to a read error. The CDR3 region has the DNA TGTGCCAGCAGCTTAGAAGATACGCAGTATTTT. It is translated as CASSLEDTQYF. The V and J genes are TRBV5-1 and TRBJ2-3, with no clear D. CDR1 and CDR2 (germline): SGHRS, YFSETQ. The CDR3 extends over 11 amino acids.

This clonotype was seen many times. The rearrangement links TRBV12-3 or TRBV12-4 to TRBJ1-5, with 9 bases identical to TRBD1. This CDR3 has 16 amino acids. With V trimmed by 2 bases and J by 3 bases, 5 bases remained unmatched. The CDR3 loop reads CASSLPRTGANQPQHF. The CDR3 DNA sequence: TGTGCCAGCAGTTTACCTCGGACAGGGGCCAATCAGCCCCAGCATTTT.

This clonotype has a handful of counts. A much larger clone differs by one base, so this may be a read error. The genes are TRBV6-1 and TRBJ1-4; D remains unclear. The germline V gene encodes CDR1 MNHNS and CDR2 SASEGT. The CDR3 length is 12 residues. V lost 4 bases to trimming and J lost 11 bases, with 11 bases between them. CDR3 sequence (DNA): TGTGCCAGCAGTGTACGGGTCGTTAAACTGTTTTTT. Translated: CASSVRVVKLFF.

This clonotype was detected ten times or more. The V and J genes are TRBV29-1 and TRBJ2-7; possible D gene TRBD2, 6 bases. CDR1 SQVTM and CDR2 ANQGSEA come from the germline V gene. The CDR3 covers 14 residues. Trimming removed 0 bases from V and 7 bases from J, with 16 bases in between. The CDR3 region has the DNA TGCAGCGTTGAAGATCGGGTTGCCGGGGGTGAGCAGTACTTC. It encodes CSVEDRVAGGEQYF.

V usage is TRBV6-2 or TRBV6-3 and J usage is TRBJ1-6; D possibly corresponds to TRBD1 (5 bases). From germline, CDR1 is MNHEY and CDR2 SVGEGT. With 0 bases removed from V and 9 bases from J, the gap between germline ends came to 12 bases. The CDR3 has 15 residues. CDR3 residues: CASSYSGVGGSPLHF. Written as DNA, the CDR3 is TGTGCCAGCAGTTACTCAGGGGTTGGAGGTTCACCCCTCCACTTT.

This clonotype was counted only a few times. The rearrangement links TRBV5-1 to TRBJ2-7; TRBD2 matches 8 bases. CDR1 and CDR2 (germline): SGHRS, YFSETQ. The CDR3 runs to 16 residues. The J segment lost 2 bases and the V segment lost 0 bases, leaving 7 bases of the junction unmatched. CDR3 sequence reads: CASSLEGLGLAYEQYF. The CDR3 DNA sequence: TGCGCCAGCAGCTTGGAAGGTCTGGGACTAGCCTACGAGCAGTACTTC.

Concerning this clonotype itself: It may be a read error: a sequence one base away is much more abundant. The rearrangement links TRBV28 to TRBJ2-7; D is unresolved. The CDR3 is 13 amino acids. CDR1 is MDHEN and CDR2 is SYDVKM in the germline V gene. In nucleotides, the CDR3 is TGTCCCAGCAGTGAAGGTGGCAGCGACGAGCAGTACGTC. Translating it yields CPSSEGGSDEQYV.

The chain joins TRBV12-3 or TRBV12-4 to TRBJ2-7; 10 bases are a match to TRBD2. V dropped 4 bases and J dropped 5; count of bases not matched to a gene: 2. This CDR3 has 13 amino acids. The DNA for the CDR3 is TGTGCCAGCAGTTCCACTAGCGGGAACGAGCAGTACTTC. It specifies CASSSTSGNEQYF.

The rearrangement links TRBV20-1 to TRBJ2-3, with 13 bases identical to TRBD2. This CDR3 has 12 residues. Unmatched junction bases numbered 8, after V lost 6 bases and J lost 14 bases. The germline gives CDR1 DFQATT, CDR2 SNEGSKA (reference sequence). The DNA for the CDR3 is TGCAGTGCAGGACTAGCGGGAGAACTTGCGTATTTT. Protein product: CSAGLAGELAYF.

The table lists this clonotype with many counts. Germline and junction disagree at one end, which may indicate a read error. The chain joins TRBV30 to TRBJ2-2; no reliable D call. Germline-derived CDR1 and CDR2 are GTSNPN and SVGIG (reference sequence). This CDR3 spans 12 amino acids. The CDR3 protein is CAWSLHTGELFF. CDR3 coding DNA: TGTGCCTGGAGCCTCCACACAGGGGAGCTGTTTTTT.

This clonotype was observed many times. The chain joins TRBV2 to TRBJ2-2; D gene ambiguous. The germline CDR1 and CDR2 sequences are SNHLY and FYNNEI. There are 14 residues in the CDR3. V was pared by 6 bases and J by 4 bases, with 12 bases between. The CDR3 spells CASSLDSVTGELFF. The CDR3, as DNA: TGTGCCAGCAGCCTCGACTCAGTCACCGGGGAGCTGTTTTTT.

In this sample, this clonotype turned up many times. The V gene is TRBV27, the J gene TRBJ1-2; TRBD1 agrees at 7 bases. Per germline, CDR1 MNHEY and CDR2 SMNVEV (reference sequence). The junction had 16 bases not matched to a gene; V was cut back by 4 bases and J by 11 bases. The CDR3 totals 15 residues. For the CDR3, the DNA is TGTGCCAGCAGTTCTCTACTGGGGACAGTAAAGAATTACACCTTC. Translated: CASSSLLGTVKNYTF.

This clonotype came up many times. The chain recombines TRBV20-1 with TRBJ2-3; D perhaps matches TRBD1 (6 bases). Trimming stripped 7 bases from V and 0 bases from J, with 8 bases between. This CDR3 contains 12 residues. CDR1 and CDR2 (germline): DFQATT, SNEGSKA (reference sequence). CDR3 DNA sequence: TGCAGTGGGCAGGGGAGCACAGATACGCAGTATTTT. This encodes CSGQGSTDTQYF.

There are many counts of this clonotype. The rearrangement links TRBV6-5 to TRBJ2-5, with D maybe TRBD2 (5 bases). This CDR3 is built from 17 residues. Germline V CDR1 and CDR2: MNHEY, SVGAGI. V dropped 1 base and J dropped 4 bases, with 19 bases sitting between them. The CDR3 loop reads CASSYYPPKRSGETQYF. CDR3 sequence (DNA): TGTGCCAGCAGTTACTATCCCCCAAAGCGGTCAGGAGAGACCCAGTACTTC.

With respect to this clonotype: This may stem from a read error, because a much larger clone lies one nucleotide away. The chain employs TRBV10-2 and TRBJ1-2; D is unclear. The CDR3 runs 14 residues. CDR1 WSHSY and CDR2 SAAADI come from the germline V gene. The CDR3 sequence is CASSKSDATRGYTF. In DNA form, the CDR3 reads TGCGCCAGCAGTAAGTCTGACGCGACGCGTGGCTACACCTTC.

This clonotype was seen at least ten times. The rearrangement uses TRBV9 and TRBJ2-1, with D perhaps TRBD2 (5 bases). CDR1 SGDLS and CDR2 YYNGEE come from the germline V gene. Trimming shortened V by 0 bases and J by 2 bases, and 6 bases separated the two germline ends. This CDR3 comprises 14 residues. CDR3 sequence: CASSVGEPYNEQFF. Here the CDR3 DNA reads TGTGCCAGCAGCGTAGGGGAGCCCTACAATGAGCAGTTCTTC.

This clonotype occurred many times. This chain uses TRBV2 with TRBJ1-1, with D unclear. CDR1 is SNHLY, CDR2 FYNNEI, per germline. V lost 2 bases, J lost 0 bases, and 10 bases lay in between. This CDR3 is built from 15 residues. CDR3 DNA sequence: TGTGCCAGCAGTGAATACGGAGGCCTGAACACTGAAGCTTTCTTT. This sequence encodes CASSEYGGLNTEAFF.